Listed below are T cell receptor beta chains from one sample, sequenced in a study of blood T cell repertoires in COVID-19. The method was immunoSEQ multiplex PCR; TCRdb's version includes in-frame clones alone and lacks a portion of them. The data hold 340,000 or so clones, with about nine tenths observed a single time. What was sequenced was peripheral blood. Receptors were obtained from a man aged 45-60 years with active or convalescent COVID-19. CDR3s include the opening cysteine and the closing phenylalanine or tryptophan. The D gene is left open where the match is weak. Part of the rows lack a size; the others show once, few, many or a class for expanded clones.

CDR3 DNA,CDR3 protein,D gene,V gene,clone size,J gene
TGTGCCAGCGGCGATACAGAGTACCAAGAGACCCAGTACTTC,CASGDTEYQETQYF,NA,TRBV6-5,NA,TRBJ2-5
TGTGCCCGGAAGGCGGGGAACACAGATACGCAGTATTTT,CARKAGNTDTQYF,NA,TRBV30,NA,TRBJ2-3
TGTGCCACCAGGGACAGCTTGAACACTGAAGCTTTCTTT,CATRDSLNTEAFF,NA,TRBV15,NA,TRBJ1-1
TGTGCCAGCAGCTTAGCGGCCGGGGGCATTCAGTACTTC,CASSLAAGGIQYF,NA,TRBV11-3,NA,TRBJ2-4
TGTGCCAGCAGTTTATCGGGTAGTAAAAACATTCAGTACTTC,CASSLSGSKNIQYF,NA,TRBV28,NA,TRBJ2-4
TGTGCCAGCAGTCGATCGACAGGGTTGGGCACTGAAGCTTTCTTT,CASSRSTGLGTEAFF,TRBD1,TRBV6-6,once,TRBJ1-1
TGTGCCAGCTCACCACCGGGACAATCGAACACCGGGGAGCTGTTTTTT,CASSPPGQSNTGELFF,NA,TRBV18,NA,TRBJ2-2
TGCGCCAGCAGCTCGCAGGGGGCAATCGAGCAGTACTTC,CASSSQGAIEQYF,TRBD1,TRBV5-1,NA,TRBJ2-7
TGCGCCAGCAGCTTGGGGGACAGGGTTTATAATTCACCCCTCCACTTT,CASSLGDRVYNSPLHF,TRBD1,TRBV5-1,NA,TRBJ1-6
TGTGCCAGCAGCCTGACAGGTGGGCCCTATGGCTACACCTTC,CASSLTGGPYGYTF,NA,TRBV28,NA,TRBJ1-2
TGTGCCAGCAGCCAAGATCGGGGTGAATTAGGAGATACGCAGTATTTT,CASSQDRGELGDTQYF,NA,TRBV4-2,NA,TRBJ2-3
TGTGCCAGCAGCTTAGCGGTAGCGCATAATTACAATGAGCAGTTCTTC,CASSLAVAHNYNEQFF,NA,TRBV7-9,NA,TRBJ2-1
TGTGCCAGCTCGCCGACTAGCGGGGGGGCCTACGAGCAGTACTTC,CASSPTSGGAYEQYF,TRBD2,TRBV18,few,TRBJ2-7
TGTGCCAGCAGCTTACAGGGTTCCCTCTACAATGAGCAGTTCTTC,CASSLQGSLYNEQFF,NA,TRBV7-9,NA,TRBJ2-1
TGTGCCAGTGGCAGGGGAGCTGAAGCTTTCTTT,CASGRGAEAFF,NA,TRBV28,NA,TRBJ1-1
TGCAGTGCTAGTGTCCTAGCGGGAGACGAGCAGTACTTC,CSASVLAGDEQYF,TRBD2,TRBV20-1,NA,TRBJ2-7
TGTGCCAGCAGTGAGGAAGGACAGGGCCTTGAAAAACTGTTTTTT,CASSEEGQGLEKLFF,TRBD1,TRBV2,NA,TRBJ1-4
TGCAGCGTGGGACTAGCGGGAGGCCTTGAGCAGTTCTTC,CSVGLAGGLEQFF,TRBD2,TRBV29-1,NA,TRBJ2-1
TGTGCCTCCCAAAGCCGGGACAGGGGCCCCAAGGGGACCCAGTACTTC,CASQSRDRGPKGTQYF,TRBD1,TRBV28,NA,TRBJ2-5
TGTGCCAGCAGCCTGTTCTCCTACAATGAGCAGTTCTTC,CASSLFSYNEQFF,NA,TRBV28,NA,TRBJ2-1
TGTGCCAGCAGCAAGTTGGACAGGTTTTACGAGCAGTACTTC,CASSKLDRFYEQYF,NA,TRBV21-1,NA,TRBJ2-7
TGTGCCAGCAGCAATCTAAAAAGAAAGGGGGGGGAGCCGCTGCGGACTGAAGCTTTCTTT,CASSNLKRKGGEPLRTEAFF,NA,TRBV21-1,NA,TRBJ1-1
TGTGCCAGCAGTTTACAGGGAGCCCAGAACACTGAAGCTTTCTTT,CASSLQGAQNTEAFF,NA,TRBV2,NA,TRBJ1-1
TGTGCCAGCAGTTTAGGGGGGACAGGGGGAGTTCAGTACTTC,CASSLGGTGGVQYF,TRBD1,TRBV28,NA,TRBJ2-4
TGTGCCACCGAACAGGAGCAGGGGAGACATAATGAAAAACTGTTTTTT,CATEQEQGRHNEKLFF,NA,TRBV24-1,once,TRBJ1-4